This TCR beta chain was identified during a study of human versus mouse CDR3 diversity and MHC coevolution (dated by TCRdb to 2017 to 2019). With respect to the entire study: According to reports, the immunoSEQ assay detects one in 200,000 T cells and minimizes multiplex PCR amplification bias. Across mouse and human samples, each sample had between about 0.6 x 10^7 and 1.7 x 10^7 valid reads. As a reference point for TCR selection on multiple MHC II alleles, the study used human naive CD4 T cell repertoires and compared them against human-TCR-locus transgenic mice that have a single MHC II. The human cohort comprised three healthy volunteer blood donors, one aged 30 to 40, one aged 40 to 50 and one aged 60 to 70 at collection.

With regard to this clone: The target of this receptor is not known. It has no much larger one-base neighbor in the sample; base qualities were not kept.

Genomic DNA was extracted from the sorted cells using the QIAGEN blood and tissue kit and was quantified on a NanoDrop 1000. TCR alpha and beta chains were deep sequenced and quantified on the immunoSEQ platform using multiplex PCR of genomic DNA. From the authors' description of their analysis: IMGT gene and region definitions were used for annotation of the TCR sequences. Out-of-frame rearrangements served as a stand-in for the preselection repertoire and were compared with in-frame clonotypes. The iCHAO1 estimator provided with the immunoSEQ platform was used to estimate repertoire size. A Gini index based on the Lorenz curve was applied to in-frame amino acid clonotypes to measure clonal inequality. The intersect function in the R package tcR was used to count shared clonotypes, while the Jaccard index served to score similarity. Frequencies of V, J and V-J usage were subjected to principal component analysis with the R prcomp function, without normalization. As stored in TCRdb, this immuneACCESS dataset retains in-frame rearrangements with V and J assigned. A fraction of the clones does not appear; measured against another copy, unresolved V genes explain less than half of the discrepancy, and the remainder lacks a known reason. V, J and clone size are those of that table, while D and trimming were read from the DNA. For this sample the table gives 60,000 to 95,000 clones, of which less than 95% were detected only once. About 0.15% of the sample is taken by the ten largest.

Reading from cysteine to phenylalanine, the CDR3 counts 12 amino acids. Only the CDR3 DNA is retained, 36 bases long and in frame from the first base. The germline V gene encodes CDR1 KGHSH and CDR2 LQKENI. V and J are truncated by 4 bases and 2 bases respectively, leaving an intervening sequence of 5 bases. Fluorescence-activated cell sorting was used to isolate naive CD4 T cells, defined as CD45RO-negative and CD62L-positive, from PBMCs. Around 50 ml of fresh peripheral blood was drawn per donor, and PBMCs were isolated by Ficoll density centrifugation. All samples were sorted on a FACSAria III instrument and reached purity above 85%. The full study reports these points: Repertoire diversity was not regarded as directly comparable between humans and mice because human T cells were selected on roughly six MHC II alleles. On average, humans had more CDR3 deletions and insertions than mice, indicating greater exonuclease and TdT activity. According to iCHAO1 estimates, humans had the largest TCR beta repertoire, 1.7 million or so clonotypes, which was attributed likely to selection by multiple MHC II molecules. Among all the groups compared, the lowest clonal inequality scores came from two of the three human donors.

The clonotype originates from a person aged 25-75 years in good health. The chain is assembled from TRBV18 and TRBJ1-1; there is no confident call for the D gene. Sequences were obtained from naive CD4+ T cells from blood. In the paper's terms, the cell subset or site label means: CD45RO-negative CD62L-positive naive CD4 T cells. DNA sequence: TGTGCCAGCTCACGGGCTAACACTGAAGCTTTCTTT. Its protein reads: CASSRANTEAFF.